These 13 T cell receptor beta chains were sequenced from one sample in a study of CD8 T cells in ankylosing spondylitis. TCRdb re-derived calls from the 5' RACE reads in MiXCR, one entry per CDR3 protein. The repertoire holds some 800,000 distinct CDR3 sequences, with 10% to 15% as singletons. These receptors lack a known antigen. Findings of the study overall: Characteristic, it appeared, of ankylosing spondylitis blood was a TCR beta motif of fewer than 10 highly homologous variants.

The sequencing sample was made of blood, either unsorted or a sorted T cell fraction (not recorded which). These receptors originate from a male donor with ankylosing spondylitis.

In this sample, this clonotype turned up many times. The chain has TRBV5-1 and TRBJ1-2; a possible D gene is TRBD1 (6 bases). Germline V lookup: CDR1 SGHRS, CDR2 YFSETQ. The CDR3 covers 14 residues. Trimming left V 4 bases short and J 4 bases short, with 14 bases between. As DNA, the CDR3 is TGCGCCAGCAGCCGGGAAGGGGGAGGCTATGGCTACACCTTC. It is translated as CASSREGGGYGYTF.

This chain uses TRBV30 with TRBJ2-7; no firm D call. Trimming removed 0 bases from V and 10 bases from J, with 10 bases in between. CDR1 and CDR2 from the germline V gene are GTSNPN and SVGIG (reference sequence). The CDR3 sequence is 11 residues long. CDR3 bases: TGTGCCTGGAGTGTAGGAGCTAATCAGTACTTC. It is translated as CAWSVGANQYF.

The J gene is TRBJ2-3, the V gene TRBV27; TRBD2 matches 7 bases. V shed 3 bases, J shed 1 base, and the junction held 10 bases outside the gene matches. Germline V gene lookup returns CDR1 MNHEY and CDR2 SMNVEV (reference sequence). The CDR3 consists of 17 residues. CDR3 amino acids: CASSLNTAAGGTDTQYF. Written as DNA, the CDR3 is TGTGCCAGCAGTTTGAACACGGCCGCGGGGGGCACAGATACGCAGTATTTT.

The genes are TRBV10-3 and TRBJ2-1; tentative D call: TRBD2 (5 bases). Germline V lookup: CDR1 ENHRY, CDR2 SYGVKD. V lost 4 bases, J lost 7 bases, and 20 bases lay in between. CDR3 size: 16 residues. The CDR3 DNA reads TGTGCCATCAGTGCGCGGGCACGGTTCGATGGGAATGAGCAGTTCTTC. Translated: CAISARARFDGNEQFF.

About this clonotype itself: This sequence may be a read error, since a much larger clone differs from it by one base. The chain is built from TRBV4-3 and TRBJ1-5; D is possibly TRBD1 (5 bases). The V gene's germline CDR1 is LGHNA and CDR2 YSLEER. The CDR3 consists of 13 residues. Written as DNA, the CDR3 is TGCGCCAGCAGCCAAGATCGGAGACAGCTCCAGCATTTT. It encodes CASSQDRRQLQHF.

This clonotype was seen at least ten times. V is TRBV12-3 or TRBV12-4 and J is TRBJ2-1, with 8 bases lining up with TRBD2. The CDR3 length is 16 residues. With 6 bases clipped from V and 5 bases from J, the junction kept 12 bases outside the gene matches. The CDR3 reads CASRPTGTSPHNEQFF. The CDR3 nucleotides are TGTGCCAGCAGACCGACCGGGACTAGTCCACACAATGAGCAGTTCTTC.

This clonotype occurred a few times. The chain recombines TRBV6-2 or TRBV6-3 with TRBJ1-6; 11 positions match TRBD1. Germline V gene sequence: CDR1 MNHEY, CDR2 SVGEGT. The V segment lost 2 bases and the J segment 9 bases; nucleotides outside the gene matches: 3. The CDR3 length is 15 residues. CDR3 sequence reads: CASSYTGTGGSPLHF. The CDR3 DNA is TGTGCCAGCAGTTACACCGGGACAGGGGGTTCACCCCTCCACTTT.

With regard to this clonotype: A much larger clone differs by one base, so this may be a read error. Because the CDR3 is missing its conserved closing phenylalanine or tryptophan, this is likely a read error. The J gene is TRBJ2-5, the V gene TRBV4-1; the D gene is possibly TRBD1 (6 bases). The CDR3 totals 13 residues. Germline V gene data show CDR1 as MGHRA and CDR2 as YSYEKL. V gave up 0 bases and J gave up 9 bases, with 11 bases separating them. CDR3 protein: CASSQDHEGAQYI. For the CDR3, the DNA is TGCGCCAGCAGCCAAGATCACGAGGGGGCCCAGTACATC.

The gene calls are TRBV5-1 and TRBJ2-7; 13 nucleotides align to TRBD2. This CDR3 region has 17 residues. Germline loops: CDR1 SGHRS, CDR2 YFSETQ. Germline trimming cut 4 bases from V and 5 bases from J; bases unmatched to any gene: 12. CDR3 residues: CASSRPGLAGTRDEQYF. The CDR3, as DNA: TGCGCCAGCAGCCGACCGGGACTAGCGGGAACTCGGGACGAGCAGTACTTC.

This clonotype was recorded at least ten times. The gene calls are TRBV4-3 and TRBJ1-6; D possibly corresponds to TRBD1 (5 bases). CDR3 length: 16 residues. The V end lost 1 base, the J end lost 7 bases, and 14 bases lay between the germline ends. CDR1 is LGHNA and CDR2 is YSLEER in the germline V gene. The CDR3 is CASSQGTQMGNSPLHF. The CDR3 bases are TGCGCCAGCAGCCAAGGGACACAGATGGGGAATTCACCCCTCCACTTT.

This clonotype showed up just a few times. The rearrangement links TRBV5-1 to TRBJ2-5; 7 bases match TRBD2. This CDR3 has 16 amino acids. Germline CDR1 and CDR2: SGHRS and YFSETQ. After removal of 0 bases from V and 2 bases from J, the junction contained 7 bases not matched to a gene. The CDR3 DNA follows: TGCGCCAGCAGCTTGGAGGCTAGCGGATTACAAGAGACCCAGTACTTC. It specifies CASSLEASGLQETQYF.

The gene calls are TRBV5-1 and TRBJ1-5; the D gene is possibly TRBD1 (5 bases). Trimming took 1 base from V and 6 from J, leaving 11 bases between them. Germline V CDR1 and CDR2: SGHRS, YFSETQ. This CDR3 contains 14 residues. CDR3 sequence: CASSLYWGSQPQHF. The DNA for the CDR3 is TGCGCCAGCAGCTTGTACTGGGGGAGTCAGCCCCAGCATTTT.

This clonotype was seen ten or more times. V and J are TRBV20-1 and TRBJ2-5; D may match TRBD1 or TRBD2 (5 bases each). The germline gives CDR1 DFQATT, CDR2 SNEGSKA (reference sequence). CDR3 length: 15 residues. With 0 bases removed from V and 5 bases from J, the gap between germline ends came to 16 bases. CDR3 loop: CSARDWDRLGETQYF. The CDR3 nucleotides read TGCAGTGCTAGAGATTGGGACCGACTGGGGGAGACCCAGTACTTC.